This is a list of T cell receptor beta chains from one sample in a study of patients and donors after allogeneic stem cell transplantation. Each CDR3 protein gets one entry after TCRdb re-called the RT-PCR reads with MiXCR. This repertoire shows about 200,000 distinct CDR3 sequences, around 40% found once; its top ten account for roughly 12%. The source material was blood, either unsorted or a sorted T cell fraction (not recorded which). Every receptor here comes from a human donor who was either an allogeneic HSCT recipient or a stem cell or donor lymphocyte infusion donor (not recorded which). It is not recorded whose cells these are; they may come from a transplant donor. The CDR3 runs from the conserved cysteine through the conserved F or W. A D gene is named only where the DNA matches it firmly. The size field is filled for only some rows; it gives once, few, many or a size class.

j_gene,abundance,d_gene,v_gene,CDR3nt,CDR3aa
TRBJ2-5,once,TRBD1,TRBV5-1,TGCGCCAGCAGCTTGATGTTTACAGGGGGGCAAGAGACCCAGTACTTC,CASSLMFTGGQETQYF
TRBJ2-7,few,.,TRBV10-3,TGTGCCATCAGGGTAAGGGGGACCACCTACGAGCAGTACTTC,CAIRVRGTTYEQYF
TRBJ1-5,few,.,TRBV24-1,TGTGCCACCAGTGAACGGTCCAATCAGCCCCAGCATTTT,CATSERSNQPQHF
TRBJ1-2,.,.,TRBV20-1,TGCAGTGCTACCCGTAGGACGTACTATGGCTACACCTTC,CSATRRTYYGYTF
TRBJ2-1,.,.,TRBV2,TGTGCCAGCAGACAGGACGGGGCATACTCCTACAATGAGCAGTTCTTC,CASRQDGAYSYNEQFF
TRBJ1-2,.,.,TRBV6-5,TGTGCCAGCAGTTACTCGGCAGTCTGGGGCTATGGCTACACCTTC,CASSYSAVWGYGYTF
TRBJ1-2,.,TRBD1,TRBV4-2,TGTGCCAGCAGCCCGTACAGGGGCCAGAACTATGGCTACACCTTC,CASSPYRGQNYGYTF
TRBJ1-1,few,.,TRBV4-3,TGCGCCAGCAGCCAAGATGGCAGTTATACTGAAGCTTTCTTT,CASSQDGSYTEAFF
TRBJ1-3,few,.,TRBV5-6,TGTGCCAGCAGCTTCGGGCCACGAAACACCATATATTTT,CASSFGPRNTIYF
TRBJ1-1,few,.,TRBV2,TGTGCCAGCTCTCGCGGGCGCGTAAGGTCGAACACTGAAGCTTTCTTT,CASSRGRVRSNTEAFF
TRBJ1-2,.,.,TRBV12-3/TRBV12-4,TGTGCCAGCAGTGTACGGGTCGCGGAGGAACCCTATGGCTACACCTTC,CASSVRVAEEPYGYTF
TRBJ2-3,.,.,TRBV20-1,TGCAGTGCTAAAGCCGGCGGCTTCACAGATACGCAGTATTTT,CSAKAGGFTDTQYF
TRBJ2-3,few,.,TRBV12-3/TRBV12-4,TGTGCCAGCAGACCGGGACTGGGCACAGATACGCAGTATTTT,CASRPGLGTDTQYF
TRBJ1-1,.,.,TRBV18,TGTGCCAGCTCACCGCAGGACGCTGAAGCTTTCTTT,CASSPQDAEAFF
TRBJ1-1,.,.,TRBV5-6,TGTGCCAGCAGCTTCGCCTTGGGCCCCAAGGACACTGAAGCTTTCTTT,CASSFALGPKDTEAFF
TRBJ1-1,.,.,TRBV7-9,TGTGCCAGCAGCGCATACAGGGATTACACTGAAGCTTTCTTT,CASSAYRDYTEAFF
TRBJ1-2,.,.,TRBV20-1,TGCAGTGCTAGGACACCCAGCGACTATGGCTACACCTTC,CSARTPSDYGYTF
TRBJ1-1,.,.,TRBV3-1,TGTGCCAGCAGCCAAGATCTGGTCCGTCCTTTCTTT,CASSQDLVRPFF